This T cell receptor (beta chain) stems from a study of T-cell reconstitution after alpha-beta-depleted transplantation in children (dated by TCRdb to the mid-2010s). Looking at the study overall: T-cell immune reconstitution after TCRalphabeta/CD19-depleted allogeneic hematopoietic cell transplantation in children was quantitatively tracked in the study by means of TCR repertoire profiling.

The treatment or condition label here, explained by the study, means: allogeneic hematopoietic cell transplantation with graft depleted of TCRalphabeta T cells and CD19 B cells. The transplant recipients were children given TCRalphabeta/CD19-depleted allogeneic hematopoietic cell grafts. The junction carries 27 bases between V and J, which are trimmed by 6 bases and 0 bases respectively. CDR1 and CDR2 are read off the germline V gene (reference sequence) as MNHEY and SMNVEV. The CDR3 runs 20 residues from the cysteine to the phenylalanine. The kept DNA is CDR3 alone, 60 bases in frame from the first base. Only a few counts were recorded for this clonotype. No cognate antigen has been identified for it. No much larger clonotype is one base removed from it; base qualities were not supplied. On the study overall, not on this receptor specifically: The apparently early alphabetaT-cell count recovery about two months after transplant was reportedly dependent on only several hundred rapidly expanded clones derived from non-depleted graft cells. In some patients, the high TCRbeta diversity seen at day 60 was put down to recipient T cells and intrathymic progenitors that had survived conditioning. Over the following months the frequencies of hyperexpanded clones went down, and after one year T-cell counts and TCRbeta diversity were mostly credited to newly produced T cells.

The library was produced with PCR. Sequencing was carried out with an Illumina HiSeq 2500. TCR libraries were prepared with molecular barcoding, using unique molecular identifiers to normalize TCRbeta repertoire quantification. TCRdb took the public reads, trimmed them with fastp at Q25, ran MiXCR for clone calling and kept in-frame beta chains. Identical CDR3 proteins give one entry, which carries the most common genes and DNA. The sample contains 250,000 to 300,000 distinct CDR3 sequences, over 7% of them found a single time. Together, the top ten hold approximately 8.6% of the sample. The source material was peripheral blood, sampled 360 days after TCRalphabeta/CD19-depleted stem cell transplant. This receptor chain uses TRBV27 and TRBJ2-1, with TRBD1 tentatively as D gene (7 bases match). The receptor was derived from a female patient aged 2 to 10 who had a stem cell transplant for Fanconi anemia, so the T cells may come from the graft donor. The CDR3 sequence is CASSSRRGVSGPSSYNEQFF. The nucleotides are TGTGCCAGCAGCTCCCGCAGGGGGGTCTCAGGCCCGAGCTCCTACAATGAGCAGTTCTTC.